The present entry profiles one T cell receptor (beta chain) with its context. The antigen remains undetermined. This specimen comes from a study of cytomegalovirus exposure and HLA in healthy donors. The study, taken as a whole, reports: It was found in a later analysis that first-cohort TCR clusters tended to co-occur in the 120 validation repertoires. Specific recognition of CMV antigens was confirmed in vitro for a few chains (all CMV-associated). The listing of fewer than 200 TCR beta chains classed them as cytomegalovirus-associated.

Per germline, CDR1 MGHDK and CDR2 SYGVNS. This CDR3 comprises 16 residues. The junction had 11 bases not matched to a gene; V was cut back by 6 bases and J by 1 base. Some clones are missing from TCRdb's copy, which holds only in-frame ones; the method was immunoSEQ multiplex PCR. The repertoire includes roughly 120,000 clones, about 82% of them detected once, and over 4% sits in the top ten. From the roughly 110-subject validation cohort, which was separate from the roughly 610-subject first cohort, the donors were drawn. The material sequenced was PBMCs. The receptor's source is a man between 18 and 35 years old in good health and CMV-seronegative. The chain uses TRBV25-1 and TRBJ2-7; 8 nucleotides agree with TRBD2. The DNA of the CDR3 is TGTGCCAGCAGCCGGGGGGGGGCCTACAGATCCTACGAGCAGTACTTC. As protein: CASSRGGAYRSYEQYF.